A single sample gave rise to the 2 T cell receptor beta chains below, sequenced in a study of blood T cell repertoires in COVID-19. The assay was immunoSEQ multiplex PCR, and TCRdb's table has in-frame clones only and misses some. This table holds roughly 200,000 clones, approximately 80% found once. The material sequenced was peripheral blood. These receptor sequences come from a woman in her 40s with COVID-19, enrolled during active disease.

This clone was recorded only once. CDR3 in amino acids: CASSQALPGVDEQYF. The CDR3 DNA reads TGTGCCAGCAGCCAAGCTCTCCCAGGGGTTGACGAGCAGTACTTC. The chain is built from TRBV14 and TRBJ2-7, with a possible D match to TRBD1 (6 bases). The ends were cut back, 1 base at V and 5 bases at J, with 15 bases in the middle. The CDR3 totals 15 residues. CDR1 and CDR2 (germline): SGHDN, FVKESK.

J is TRBJ2-5 and V is TRBV4-2; D perhaps matches TRBD2 (7 bases). Germline V CDR1 and CDR2: LGHNA, YNFKEQ. V was clipped by 0 bases and J by 5 bases, with 16 bases between them. The CDR3 is made up of 16 amino acids. CDR3 loop: CASSQDWNGGRETQYF. The CDR3, as DNA: TGTGCCAGCAGCCAAGATTGGAACGGGGGGCGGGAGACCCAGTACTTC.